The 22 T cell receptor beta chains presented below share a single source sample, sequenced in a study of a mutant IDH1 vaccine in newly diagnosed glioma. What these receptors recognize is not known. Specified time point: week 23, last vaccination. Topical imiquimod was applied with each vaccine dose, which held 300 ug of mutant IDH1 20-mer peptide. Generated by immunoSEQ multiplex PCR, the TCRdb table keeps only in-frame clones and is missing some. The data hold approximately 30,000 clones, with approximately 80% observed a single time. Material: PBMCs, obtained from a glioma patient whose treatment included an IDH1 peptide vaccine. The receptors shown here come from a woman aged 30 to 39 with glioma.

The chain has TRBV19 and TRBJ1-4; D is unresolved. The CDR3 covers 12 residues. V was clipped by 3 bases and J by 7 bases, with 6 bases between them. Germline CDR1 is LNHDA and CDR2 is SQIVND (reference sequence). Written as DNA, the CDR3 is TGTGCCAGTAGTATTGAGGGTGAAAAACTGTTTTTT. This translates into CASSIEGEKLFF.

The gene calls are TRBV7-6 and TRBJ2-2; D is ambiguous. CDR3 length equals 12 residues. V was cut by 4 bases and J by 3 bases, with 3 bases left in between. Germline lookup yields CDR1 SGHVS and CDR2 FNYEAQ. The CDR3 loop reads CASSSYTGELFF. The DNA of the CDR3 is TGTGCCAGCAGCTCCTACACCGGGGAGCTGTTTTTT. The full variable domain, in which reference TRBV7-6 and TRBJ2-2 provide the parts outside the CDR3, is GAGVSQSPRYKVTKRGQDVALRCDPISGHVSLYWYRQALGQGPEFLTYFNYEAQQDKSGLPNDRFSAERPEGSISTLTIQRTEQRDSAMYRCASSSYTGELFFGEGSRLTVL.

The V and J genes are TRBV6-5 and TRBJ2-7, with a tentative D call TRBD1 (6 bases). The CDR3 extends over 14 amino acids. V was cut by 4 bases and J by 1 base, with 11 bases left in between. Looked up from germline, CDR1 is MNHEY and CDR2 is SVGAGI. CDR3 protein: CASSFRQESYEQYF. For the CDR3, the DNA is TGTGCCAGCAGTTTCCGACAGGAATCCTACGAGCAGTACTTC.

The rearrangement joins TRBV7-9 to TRBJ2-3; 8 bases align to TRBD2. The length of the CDR3 is 16 residues. From germline, CDR1 is SEHNR and CDR2 FQNEAQ (reference sequence). The ends lost 1 base at V and 4 bases at J; junction bases unmatched: 7. The CDR3 DNA reads TGTGCCAGCAGCTTAGATCTCGGGGGGGCATCAGATACGCAGTATTTT. Translated: CASSLDLGGASDTQYF.

In this sample, this clone is medium-sized. The chain joins TRBV4-1 to TRBJ1-6, with a tentative D call TRBD1 (6 bases). Per germline, CDR1 MGHRA and CDR2 YSYEKL. V gave up 4 bases and J gave up 0 bases, with 19 bases separating them. The CDR3 runs 19 residues. The CDR3 bases are TGCGCCAGCAGCCCCATAGGGGCAGGGGTTGGCTCCTATAATTCACCCCTCCACTTT. It yields the protein CASSPIGAGVGSYNSPLHF.

A word on this clone: The same CDR3 can be traced to other DNA sequences in this sample. The chain links TRBV9 to TRBJ2-2; no reliable D call. Germline-derived CDR1 and CDR2 are SGDLS and YYNGEE. Deletions cut 0 bases from V and 5 bases from J, with 8 bases between. The CDR3 spans 14 residues. CDR3 in DNA: TGTGCCAGCAGCGTAGGTGGCGGTACCGGGGAGCTGTTTTTT. As protein: CASSVGGGTGELFF.

This chain uses TRBV19 with TRBJ1-1, with TRBD1 as a possible D gene (5 bases). The V gene's germline CDR1 is LNHDA and CDR2 SQIVND (reference sequence). The CDR3 covers 15 residues. Trimming left V 2 bases short and J 0 bases short, with 10 bases between. The CDR3: CASSISSGLNTEAFF. In nucleotides, the CDR3 is TGTGCCAGTAGTATAAGTTCAGGGTTGAACACTGAAGCTTTCTTT.

This clone was detected only a few times. The chain employs TRBV19 and TRBJ1-2; D ambiguous. Germline V CDR1 and CDR2: LNHDA, SQIVND (reference sequence). The CDR3 is 14 residues long. V was cut by 6 bases and J by 4 bases, with 15 bases left in between. CDR3 sequence (DNA): TGTGCCAGTAGAACGGGCAGCGCGGGCTATGGCTACACCTTC. Residues: CASRTGSAGYGYTF.

Here the CDR3 reads CATGGVYEQYF. The CDR3 DNA follows: TGTGCCACCGGCGGGGTGTACGAGCAGTACTTC. The chain joins TRBV19 to TRBJ2-7; D may be TRBD2 (6 bases). V dropped 10 bases and J dropped 4 bases, with 11 bases sitting between them. Germline values: CDR1 LNHDA, CDR2 SQIVND (reference sequence). The CDR3 totals 11 residues.

There are a few counts of this clone. The chain combines TRBV6-5 with TRBJ1-2, with D possibly TRBD1 on 5 matching bases. Germline V gene lookup returns CDR1 MNHEY and CDR2 SVGAGI. The V and J ends lost 5 bases and 6 bases respectively, with 13 bases between them. This CDR3 contains 13 residues. The CDR3 protein is CASSDQGINGYTF. The CDR3 nucleotides are TGTGCCAGCAGTGACCAGGGAATCAATGGCTACACCTTC.

This chain uses TRBV19 with TRBJ1-2; maybe TRBD1 (5 bases). CDR3 length: 13 residues. Germline assignment: CDR1 LNHDA and CDR2 SQIVND (reference sequence). Between the trimmed V and J ends, which lost 7 bases and 4 bases, there was a span of 13 bases. CDR3 residues: CASNRGGSYGYTF. DNA of the CDR3: TGTGCCAGTAACCGGGGGGGGTCCTATGGCTACACCTTC.

The rearrangement joins TRBV5-4 to TRBJ1-6, with 8 bases matching TRBD1. The V gene's germline CDR1 is SGHNT and CDR2 YYREEE (reference sequence). The CDR3 length is 15 residues. Trimming cost V 5 bases and J 9 bases; bases outside gene matches: 10. The CDR3 DNA sequence: TGTGCCAGCAGTTGGGGGGGACAGGTTGGTTCACCCCTCCACTTT. Amino acids: CASSWGGQVGSPLHF. The complete variable domain, with remaining parts taken from reference TRBV5-4 and TRBJ1-6, reads ETGVTQSPTHLIKTRGQQVTLRCSSQSGHNTVSWYQQALGQGPQFIFQYYREEENGRGNFPPRFSGLQFPNYSSELNVNALELDDSALYLCASSWGGQVGSPLHFGNGTRLTVT.

This rearrangement joins TRBV30 to TRBJ2-6; D call uncertain. Trimming pared 2 bases from V and 1 base from J, leaving 0 bases between. Germline assignment: CDR1 GTSNPN and CDR2 SVGIG (reference sequence). CDR3 length: 12 residues. In DNA form, the CDR3 reads TGTGCCTGGAGTTCTGGGGCCAACGTCCTGACTTTC. Its translation: CAWSSGANVLTF.

J is TRBJ2-1 and V is TRBV5-8, with 7 bases aligning to TRBD1. The CDR3 runs 15 residues. Trimming removed 4 bases from V and 2 bases from J; junction bases left unmatched: 6. Germline assignment: CDR1 SGHTS and CDR2 YDEGEE. The CDR3 is CASSLGTEAYNEQFF. The CDR3 nucleotides read TGTGCCAGCAGCCTCGGGACAGAAGCCTACAATGAGCAGTTCTTC.

V usage is TRBV9 and J usage is TRBJ1-1; no reliable D call. V lost 4 bases to trimming and J lost 1 base, with 8 bases between them. This CDR3 has 13 residues. The germline V gene has CDR1 SGDLS and CDR2 YYNGEE. The CDR3 here is CASSPGGNTEAFF. In nucleotides, the CDR3 is TGTGCCAGCAGCCCAGGAGGGAACACTGAAGCTTTCTTT.

The V call is TRBV15, the J call TRBJ1-2, with 7 bases identical to TRBD1. This CDR3 region has 17 residues. Trimming at V came to 1 base and at J to 4 bases, leaving 12 bases not matched to a gene. Germline V lookup: CDR1 LNHNV, CDR2 YYDKDF (reference sequence). The CDR3 protein is CATSRAIKGAEGYGYTF. CDR3 in DNA: TGTGCCACCAGCAGAGCGATAAAGGGGGCAGAGGGCTATGGCTACACCTTC. The variable domain in full, with the rest retrieved from reference TRBV15 and TRBJ1-2, is DAMVIQNPRYQVTQFGKPVTLSCSQTLNHNVMYWYQQKSSQAPKLLFHYYDKDFNNEADTPDNFQSRRPNTSFCFLDIRSPGLGDTAMYLCATSRAIKGAEGYGYTFGSGTRLTVV.

This chain links TRBV19 with TRBJ1-5; possibly TRBD1 for D (6 bases). Germline CDR1 is LNHDA and CDR2 is SQIVND (reference sequence). With 2 bases removed from V and 7 bases from J, the gap between germline ends came to 12 bases. This CDR3 has 14 residues. The CDR3 is CASSITGLSQPQHF. The CDR3 DNA follows: TGTGCCAGTAGTATAACAGGGCTGAGCCAGCCCCAGCATTTT.

This clone was seen a single time. The V call is TRBV2, the J call TRBJ1-6; D possibly corresponds to TRBD1 (5 bases). Germline CDR1 is SNHLY and CDR2 is FYNNEI. Trimming shortened V by 4 bases and J by 8 bases, and 18 bases separated the two germline ends. The CDR3 loop spans 16 amino acids. The CDR3 nucleotides are TGTGCCAGCAGTGGTGTTGGGGGGATCACGGATTCACCCCTCCACTTT. This codes for CASSGVGGITDSPLHF.

The chain combines TRBV10-2 with TRBJ1-5; 9 nucleotides line up with TRBD1. Germline V gives CDR1 WSHSY, CDR2 SAAADI. The CDR3 spans 16 residues. V dropped 4 bases and J dropped 7; count of bases not matched to a gene: 11. DNA of the CDR3: TGCGCCAGCAGTGGAACACAGGGGGCCTTGGCCCAGCCCCAGCATTTT. Residues: CASSGTQGALAQPQHF.

The rearrangement links TRBV10-3 to TRBJ2-1; TRBD2 matches 10 bases. The germline gives CDR1 ENHRY, CDR2 SYGVKD. The CDR3 has 14 residues. J lost 6 bases, V lost 6 bases, and 5 bases had no gene match. Here the CDR3 DNA reads TGTGCCATCAGAGGACTAGCGGCGTTCAATGAGCAGTTCTTC. As protein: CAIRGLAAFNEQFF.

The chain employs TRBV5-1 and TRBJ1-5; 7 nucleotides match TRBD1. V shed 0 bases, J shed 5 bases, and the junction held 5 bases outside the gene matches. CDR3 length: 15 amino acids. CDR1 is SGHRS and CDR2 is YFSETQ in the germline V gene. The DNA of the CDR3 is TGCGCCAGCAGCTTGGACGGACAGGCGGATCAGCCCCAGCATTTT. Translated: CASSLDGQADQPQHF. Variable domain in full (rest from reference TRBV5-1 and TRBJ1-5): KAGVTQTPRYLIKTRGQQVTLSCSPISGHRSVSWYQQTPGQGLQFLFEYFSETQRNKGNFPGRFSGRQFSNSRSEMNVSTLELGDSALYLCASSLDGQADQPQHFGDGTRLSIL.

The rearrangement uses TRBV30 and TRBJ2-7, with a tentative D call TRBD1 (5 bases). Germline loops: CDR1 GTSNPN, CDR2 SVGIG (reference sequence). V lost 4 bases to trimming and J lost 4 bases, with 8 bases between them. The CDR3 is made up of 11 amino acids. The CDR3, as DNA: TGTGCCTGGACCCAGGGATACGAGCAGTACTTC. Residues: CAWTQGYEQYF.